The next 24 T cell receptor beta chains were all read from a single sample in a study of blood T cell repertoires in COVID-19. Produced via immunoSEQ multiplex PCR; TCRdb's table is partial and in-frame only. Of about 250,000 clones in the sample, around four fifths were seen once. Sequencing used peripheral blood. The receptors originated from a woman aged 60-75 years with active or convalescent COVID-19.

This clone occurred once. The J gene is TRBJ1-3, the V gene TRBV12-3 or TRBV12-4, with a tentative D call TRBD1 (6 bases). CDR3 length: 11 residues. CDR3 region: CAKGEGHTIYF. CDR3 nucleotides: TGTGCAAAGGGGGAGGGCCACACCATATATTTT.

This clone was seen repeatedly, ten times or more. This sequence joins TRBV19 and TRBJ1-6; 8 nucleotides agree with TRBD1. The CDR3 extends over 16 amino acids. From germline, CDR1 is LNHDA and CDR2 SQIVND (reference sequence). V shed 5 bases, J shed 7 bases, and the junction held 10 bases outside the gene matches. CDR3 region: CASSAPRDRLNSPLHF. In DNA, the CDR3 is TGTGCCAGTAGTGCCCCCCGGGACAGGTTGAATTCACCCCTCCACTTT.

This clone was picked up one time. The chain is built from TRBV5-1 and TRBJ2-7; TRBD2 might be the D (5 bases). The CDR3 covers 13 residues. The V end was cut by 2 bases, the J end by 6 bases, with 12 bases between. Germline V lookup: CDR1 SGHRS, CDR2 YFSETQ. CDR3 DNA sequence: TGCGCCAGCAGCTTAGCGGTGGGCCGCGAGCAGTACTTC. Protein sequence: CASSLAVGREQYF.

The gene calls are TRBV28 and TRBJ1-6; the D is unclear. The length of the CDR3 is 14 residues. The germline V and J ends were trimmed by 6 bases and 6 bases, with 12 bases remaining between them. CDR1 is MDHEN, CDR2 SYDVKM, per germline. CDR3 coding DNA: TGTGCCAGCAGATACAGCTACTTTAATTCACCCCTCCACTTT. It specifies CASRYSYFNSPLHF.

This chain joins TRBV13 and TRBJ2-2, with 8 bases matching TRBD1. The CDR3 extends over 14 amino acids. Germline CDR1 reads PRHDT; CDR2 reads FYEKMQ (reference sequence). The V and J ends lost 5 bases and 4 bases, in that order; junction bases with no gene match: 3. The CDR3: CASSVTGGTGELFF. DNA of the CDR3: TGTGCCAGCAGCGTCACAGGGGGCACCGGGGAGCTGTTTTTT.

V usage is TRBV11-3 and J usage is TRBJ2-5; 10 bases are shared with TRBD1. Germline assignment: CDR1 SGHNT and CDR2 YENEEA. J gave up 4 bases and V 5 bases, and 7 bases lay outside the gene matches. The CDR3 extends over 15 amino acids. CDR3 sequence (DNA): TGTGCCAGCAGCCCGACAGGGGGCGCGGGAGAGACCCAGTACTTC. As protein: CASSPTGGAGETQYF.

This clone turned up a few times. In DNA form, the CDR3 reads TGTGCCAGCAGCTCGCAGCCCGGAGGAGAGACCCAGTACTTC. This gives the protein CASSSQPGGETQYF. V and J are TRBV11-2 and TRBJ2-5; the D gene is possibly TRBD2 (5 bases). The V end lost 4 bases, the J end lost 4 bases, and 13 bases lay between the germline ends. CDR1 and CDR2 (germline): SGHAT, FQNNGV. The length of the CDR3 is 14 residues.

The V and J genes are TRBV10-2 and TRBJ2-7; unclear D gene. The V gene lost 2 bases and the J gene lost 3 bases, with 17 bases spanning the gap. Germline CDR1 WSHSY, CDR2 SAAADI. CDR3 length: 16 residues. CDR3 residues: CASSEGEDSRLYEQYF. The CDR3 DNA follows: TGCGCCAGCAGTGAGGGAGAAGACTCAAGACTCTACGAGCAGTACTTC.

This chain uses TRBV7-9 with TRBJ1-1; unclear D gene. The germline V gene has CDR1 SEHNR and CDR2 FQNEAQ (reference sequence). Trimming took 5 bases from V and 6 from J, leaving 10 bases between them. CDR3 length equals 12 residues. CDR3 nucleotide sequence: TGTGCCAGCAGCCGTGGAGGACCTGAAGCTTTCTTT. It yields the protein CASSRGGPEAFF.

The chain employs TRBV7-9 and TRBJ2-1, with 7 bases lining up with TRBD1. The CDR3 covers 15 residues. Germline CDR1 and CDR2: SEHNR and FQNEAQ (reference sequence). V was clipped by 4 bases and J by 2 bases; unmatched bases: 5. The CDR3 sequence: CASSSGTVAYNEQFF. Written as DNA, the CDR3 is TGTGCCAGCAGCTCCGGGACAGTCGCCTACAATGAGCAGTTCTTC.

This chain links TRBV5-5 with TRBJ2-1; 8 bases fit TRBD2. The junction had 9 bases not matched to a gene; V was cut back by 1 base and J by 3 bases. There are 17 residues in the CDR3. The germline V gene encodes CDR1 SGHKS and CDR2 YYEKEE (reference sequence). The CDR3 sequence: CASSLPLELADYNEQFF. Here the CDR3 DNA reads TGTGCCAGCAGCTTGCCCTTAGAACTAGCGGACTACAATGAGCAGTTCTTC. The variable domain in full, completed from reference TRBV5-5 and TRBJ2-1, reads DAGVTQSPTHLIKTRGQQVTLRCSPISGHKSVSWYQQVLGQGPQFIFQYYEKEERGRGNFPDRFSARQFPNYSSELNVNALLLGDSALYLCASSLPLELADYNEQFFGPGTRLTVL.

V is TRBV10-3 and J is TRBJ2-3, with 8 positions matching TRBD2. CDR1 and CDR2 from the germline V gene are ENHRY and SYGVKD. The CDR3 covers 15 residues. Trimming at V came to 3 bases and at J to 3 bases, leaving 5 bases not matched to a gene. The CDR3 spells CAISDAGLETDTQYF. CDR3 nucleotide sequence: TGTGCCATCAGTGACGCGGGACTAGAGACAGATACGCAGTATTTT.

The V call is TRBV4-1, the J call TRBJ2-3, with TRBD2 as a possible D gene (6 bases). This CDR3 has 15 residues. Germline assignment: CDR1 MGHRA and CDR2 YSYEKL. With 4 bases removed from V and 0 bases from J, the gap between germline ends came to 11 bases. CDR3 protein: CASSPGRGSTDTQYF. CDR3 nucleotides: TGCGCCAGCAGCCCCGGGAGAGGGAGCACAGATACGCAGTATTTT.

DNA of the CDR3: TGTGCCAGCAGTAGACATGCAGGGGGCGAGGACACTGAAGCTTTCTTT. As protein: CASSRHAGGEDTEAFF. The V and J genes are TRBV7-9 and TRBJ1-1; 8 bases fit TRBD1. There are 16 residues in the CDR3. Trimming cost V 6 bases and J 3 bases; bases outside gene matches: 12. Germline V gives CDR1 SEHNR, CDR2 FQNEAQ (reference sequence).

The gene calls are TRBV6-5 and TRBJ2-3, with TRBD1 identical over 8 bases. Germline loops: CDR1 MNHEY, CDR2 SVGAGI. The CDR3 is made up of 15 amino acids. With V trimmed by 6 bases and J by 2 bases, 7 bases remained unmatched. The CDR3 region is CASRTTGGFTDTQYF. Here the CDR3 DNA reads TGTGCCAGCAGAACCACAGGGGGGTTCACAGATACGCAGTATTTT.

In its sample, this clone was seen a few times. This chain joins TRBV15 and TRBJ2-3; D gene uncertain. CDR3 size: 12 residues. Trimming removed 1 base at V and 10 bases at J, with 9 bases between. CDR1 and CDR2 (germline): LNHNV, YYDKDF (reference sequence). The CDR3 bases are TGTGCCACCAGCAGAGGTGGTGGAGCGCAGTATTTT. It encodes CATSRGGGAQYF.

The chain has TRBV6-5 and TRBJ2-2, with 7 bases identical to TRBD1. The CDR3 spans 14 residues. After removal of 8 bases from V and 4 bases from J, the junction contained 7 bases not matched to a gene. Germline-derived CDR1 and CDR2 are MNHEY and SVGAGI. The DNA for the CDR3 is TGTGCCAGCGGCAGGGGGACGGGCACCGGGGAGCTGTTTTTT. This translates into CASGRGTGTGELFF.

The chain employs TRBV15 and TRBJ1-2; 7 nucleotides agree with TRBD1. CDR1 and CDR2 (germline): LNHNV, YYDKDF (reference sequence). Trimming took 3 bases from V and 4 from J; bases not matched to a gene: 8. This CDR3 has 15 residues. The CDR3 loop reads CATSRAGQRIYGYTF. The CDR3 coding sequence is TGTGCCACCAGCAGGGCGGGACAGAGGATCTATGGCTACACCTTC. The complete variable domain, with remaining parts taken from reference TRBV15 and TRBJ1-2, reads DAMVIQNPRYQVTQFGKPVTLSCSQTLNHNVMYWYQQKSSQAPKLLFHYYDKDFNNEADTPDNFQSRRPNTSFCFLDIRSPGLGDTAMYLCATSRAGQRIYGYTFGSGTRLTVV.

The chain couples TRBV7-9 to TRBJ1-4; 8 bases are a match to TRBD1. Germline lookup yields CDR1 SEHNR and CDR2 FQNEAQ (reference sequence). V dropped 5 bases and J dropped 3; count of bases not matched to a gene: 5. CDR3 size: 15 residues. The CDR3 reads CASSQGTGPNEKLFF. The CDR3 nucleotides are TGTGCCAGCAGCCAGGGGACAGGACCTAATGAAAAACTGTTTTTT.

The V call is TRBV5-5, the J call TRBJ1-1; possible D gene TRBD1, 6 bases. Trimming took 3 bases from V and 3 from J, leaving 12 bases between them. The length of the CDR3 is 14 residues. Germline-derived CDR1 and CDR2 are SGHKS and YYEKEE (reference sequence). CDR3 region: CASSWSKGDTEAFF. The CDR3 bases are TGTGCCAGCAGCTGGTCGAAGGGGGACACTGAAGCTTTCTTT. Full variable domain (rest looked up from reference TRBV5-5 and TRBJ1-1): DAGVTQSPTHLIKTRGQQVTLRCSPISGHKSVSWYQQVLGQGPQFIFQYYEKEERGRGNFPDRFSARQFPNYSSELNVNALLLGDSALYLCASSWSKGDTEAFFGQGTRLTVV.

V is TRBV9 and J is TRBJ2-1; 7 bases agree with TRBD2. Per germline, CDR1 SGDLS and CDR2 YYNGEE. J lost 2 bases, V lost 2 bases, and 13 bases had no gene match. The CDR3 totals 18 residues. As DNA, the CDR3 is TGTGCCAGCAGCGTCACCCCTGGGGGGAGGGCCACCTACAATGAGCAGTTCTTC. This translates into CASSVTPGGRATYNEQFF.

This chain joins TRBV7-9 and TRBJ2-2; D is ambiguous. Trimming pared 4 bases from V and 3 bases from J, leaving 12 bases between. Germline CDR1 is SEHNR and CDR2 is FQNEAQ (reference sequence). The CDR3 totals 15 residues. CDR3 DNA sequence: TGTGCCAGCAGCTCAACCGGGTCCCACACCGGGGAGCTGTTTTTT. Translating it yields CASSSTGSHTGELFF.

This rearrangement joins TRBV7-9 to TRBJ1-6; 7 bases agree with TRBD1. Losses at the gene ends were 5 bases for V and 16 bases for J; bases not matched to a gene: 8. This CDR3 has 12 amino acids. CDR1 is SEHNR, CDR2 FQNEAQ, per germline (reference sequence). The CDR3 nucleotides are TGTGCCAGCAGCGCCGCGACAGGGCTGCTCCACTTT. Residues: CASSAATGLLHF.

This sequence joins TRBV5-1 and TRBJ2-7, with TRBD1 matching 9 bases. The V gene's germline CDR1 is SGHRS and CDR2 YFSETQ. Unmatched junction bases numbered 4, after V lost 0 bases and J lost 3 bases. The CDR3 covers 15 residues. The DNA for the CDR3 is TGCGCCAGCAGCTTGGAGGTGGACAGGGGCTACGAGCAGTACTTC. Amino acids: CASSLEVDRGYEQYF.